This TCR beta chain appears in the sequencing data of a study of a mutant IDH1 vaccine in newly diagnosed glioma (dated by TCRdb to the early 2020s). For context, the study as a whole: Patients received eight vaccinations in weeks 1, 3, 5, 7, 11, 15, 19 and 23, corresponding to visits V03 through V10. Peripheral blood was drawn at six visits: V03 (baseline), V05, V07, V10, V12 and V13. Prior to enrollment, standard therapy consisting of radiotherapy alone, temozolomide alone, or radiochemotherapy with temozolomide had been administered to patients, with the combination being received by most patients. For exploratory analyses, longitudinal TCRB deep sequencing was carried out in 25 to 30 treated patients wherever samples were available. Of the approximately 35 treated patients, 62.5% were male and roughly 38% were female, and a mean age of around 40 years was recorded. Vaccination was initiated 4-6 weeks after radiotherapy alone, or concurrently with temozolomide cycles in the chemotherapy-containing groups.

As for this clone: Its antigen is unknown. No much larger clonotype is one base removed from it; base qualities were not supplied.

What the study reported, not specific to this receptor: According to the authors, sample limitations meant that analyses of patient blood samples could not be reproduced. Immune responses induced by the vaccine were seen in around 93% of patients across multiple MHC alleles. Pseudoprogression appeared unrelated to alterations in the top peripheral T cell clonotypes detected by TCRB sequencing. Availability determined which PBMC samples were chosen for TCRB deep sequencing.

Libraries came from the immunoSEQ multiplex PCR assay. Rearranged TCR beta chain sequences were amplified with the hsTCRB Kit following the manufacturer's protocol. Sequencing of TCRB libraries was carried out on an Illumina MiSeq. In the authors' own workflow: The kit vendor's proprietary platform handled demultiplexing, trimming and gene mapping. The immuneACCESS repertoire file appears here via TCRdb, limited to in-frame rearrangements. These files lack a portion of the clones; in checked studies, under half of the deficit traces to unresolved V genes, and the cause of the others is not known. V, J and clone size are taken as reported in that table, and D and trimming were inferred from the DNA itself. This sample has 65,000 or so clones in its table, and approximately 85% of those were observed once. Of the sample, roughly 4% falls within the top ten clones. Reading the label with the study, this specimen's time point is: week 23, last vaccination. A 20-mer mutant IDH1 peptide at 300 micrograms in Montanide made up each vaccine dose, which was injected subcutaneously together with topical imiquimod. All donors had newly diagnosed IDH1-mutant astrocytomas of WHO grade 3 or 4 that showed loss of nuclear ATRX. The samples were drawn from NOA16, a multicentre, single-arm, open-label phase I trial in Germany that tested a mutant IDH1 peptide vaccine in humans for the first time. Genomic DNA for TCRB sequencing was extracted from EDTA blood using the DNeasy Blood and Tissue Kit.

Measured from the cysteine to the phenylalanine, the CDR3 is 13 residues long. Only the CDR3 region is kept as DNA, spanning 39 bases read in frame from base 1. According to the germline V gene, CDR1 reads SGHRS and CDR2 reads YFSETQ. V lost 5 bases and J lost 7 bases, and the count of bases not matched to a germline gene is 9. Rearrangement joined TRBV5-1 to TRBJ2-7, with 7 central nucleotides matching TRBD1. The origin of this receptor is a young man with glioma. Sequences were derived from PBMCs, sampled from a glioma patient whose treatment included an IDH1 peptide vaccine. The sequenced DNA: TGCGCCAGCAGGTTTACAGGGGCAGGGGAGCAGTACTTC. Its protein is CASRFTGAGEQYF.